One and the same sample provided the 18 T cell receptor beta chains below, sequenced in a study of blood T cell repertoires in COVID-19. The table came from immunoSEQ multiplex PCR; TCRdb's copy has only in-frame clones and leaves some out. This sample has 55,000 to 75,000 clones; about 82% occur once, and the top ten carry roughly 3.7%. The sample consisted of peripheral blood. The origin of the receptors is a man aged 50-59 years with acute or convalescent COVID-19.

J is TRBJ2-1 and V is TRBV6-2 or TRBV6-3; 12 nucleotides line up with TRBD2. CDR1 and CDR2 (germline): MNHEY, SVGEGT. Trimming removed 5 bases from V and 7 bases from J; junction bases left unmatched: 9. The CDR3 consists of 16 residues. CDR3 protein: CASSQLLAGGPNEQFF. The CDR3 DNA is TGTGCCAGCAGTCAACTCCTAGCGGGGGGGCCTAATGAGCAGTTCTTC.

CDR3 amino acids: CASSPRLAHNEQFF. CDR3 nucleotides: TGTGCCAGCTCACCACGACTAGCTCATAATGAGCAGTTCTTC. The rearrangement links TRBV18 to TRBJ2-1; 7 bases map to TRBD2. Germline CDR1 is KGHSH and CDR2 is LQKENI. Germline trimming cut 1 base from V and 7 bases from J; bases unmatched to any gene: 4. This CDR3 has 14 amino acids.

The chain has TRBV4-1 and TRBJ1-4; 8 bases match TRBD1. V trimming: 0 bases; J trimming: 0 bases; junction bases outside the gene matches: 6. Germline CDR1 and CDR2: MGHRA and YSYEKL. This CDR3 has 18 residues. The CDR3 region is CASSQEMGQVATNEKLFF. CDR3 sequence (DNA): TGCGCCAGCAGCCAAGAGATGGGACAGGTCGCAACTAATGAAAAACTGTTTTTT.

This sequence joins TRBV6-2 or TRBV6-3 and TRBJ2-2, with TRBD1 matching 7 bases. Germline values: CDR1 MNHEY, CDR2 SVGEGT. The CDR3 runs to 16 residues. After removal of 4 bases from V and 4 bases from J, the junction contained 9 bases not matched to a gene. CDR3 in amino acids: CASSSRYRGGTGELFF. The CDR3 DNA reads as TGTGCCAGCAGTTCCCGCTACAGGGGTGGCACCGGGGAGCTGTTTTTT.

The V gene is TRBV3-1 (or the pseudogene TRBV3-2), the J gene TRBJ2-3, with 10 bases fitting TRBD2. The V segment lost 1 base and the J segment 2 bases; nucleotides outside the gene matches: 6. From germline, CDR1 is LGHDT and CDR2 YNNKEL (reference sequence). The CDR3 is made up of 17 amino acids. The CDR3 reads CASSQGVAGGATDTQYF. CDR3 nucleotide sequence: TGTGCCAGCAGCCAAGGGGTAGCGGGGGGCGCCACAGATACGCAGTATTTT.

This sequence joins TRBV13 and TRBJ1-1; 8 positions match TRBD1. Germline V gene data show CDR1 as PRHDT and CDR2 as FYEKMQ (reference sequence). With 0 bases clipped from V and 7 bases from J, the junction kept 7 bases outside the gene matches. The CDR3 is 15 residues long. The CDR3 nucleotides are TGTGCCAGCAGCTTAGGCGTCAGGGGGCTAGGTGAAGCTTTCTTT. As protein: CASSLGVRGLGEAFF.

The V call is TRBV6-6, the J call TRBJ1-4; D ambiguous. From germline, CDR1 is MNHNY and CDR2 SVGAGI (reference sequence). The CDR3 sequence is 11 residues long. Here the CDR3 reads CASAANEKLFF. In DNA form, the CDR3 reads TGTGCGTCCGCCGCGAATGAAAAACTGTTTTTT.

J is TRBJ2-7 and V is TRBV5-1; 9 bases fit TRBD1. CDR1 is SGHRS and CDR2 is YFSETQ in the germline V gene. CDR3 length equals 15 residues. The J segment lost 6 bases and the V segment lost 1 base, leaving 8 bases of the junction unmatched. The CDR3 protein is CASSLRTGQGREQYF. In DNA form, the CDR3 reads TGCGCCAGCAGCTTGAGGACTGGACAGGGGCGCGAGCAGTACTTC.

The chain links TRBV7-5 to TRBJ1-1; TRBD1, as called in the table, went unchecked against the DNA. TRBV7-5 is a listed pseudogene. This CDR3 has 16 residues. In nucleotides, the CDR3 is TGTGCCAGAAGCTTCCGGACAGGGGAAATGAACACTGAAGCTTTCTTT. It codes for CARSFRTGEMNTEAFF.

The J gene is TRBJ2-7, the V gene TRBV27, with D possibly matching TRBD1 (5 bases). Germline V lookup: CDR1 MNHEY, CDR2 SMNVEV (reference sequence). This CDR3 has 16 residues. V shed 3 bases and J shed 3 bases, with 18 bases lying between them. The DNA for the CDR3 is TGTGCCAGCAGTTTTTTTCCCCCAGGGTTGGGCTACGAGCAGTACTTC. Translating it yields CASSFFPPGLGYEQYF.

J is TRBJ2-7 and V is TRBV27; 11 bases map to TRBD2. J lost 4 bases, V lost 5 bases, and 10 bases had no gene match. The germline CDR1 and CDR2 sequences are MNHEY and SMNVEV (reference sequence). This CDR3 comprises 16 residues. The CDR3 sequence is CASSRPSGTSGYEQYF. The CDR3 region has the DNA TGTGCCAGCAGTCGTCCCTCCGGGACTAGCGGTTACGAGCAGTACTTC.

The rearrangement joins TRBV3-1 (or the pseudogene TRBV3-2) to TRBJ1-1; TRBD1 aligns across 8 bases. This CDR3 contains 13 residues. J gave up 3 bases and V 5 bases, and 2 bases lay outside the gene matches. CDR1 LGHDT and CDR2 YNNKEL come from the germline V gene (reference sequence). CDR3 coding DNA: TGTGCCAGCAGCTTGGACAGGGACACTGAAGCTTTCTTT. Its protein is CASSLDRDTEAFF.

For the CDR3, the DNA is TGTGCCAGCAGGTATCGAGAAGCGGATCAGCCCCAGCATTTT. Protein product: CASRYREADQPQHF. V usage is TRBV28 and J usage is TRBJ1-5; unclear D gene. The CDR3 is 14 residues long. V was shortened by 6 bases and J by 5 bases, with 14 bases between the two germline ends. Germline values: CDR1 MDHEN, CDR2 SYDVKM.

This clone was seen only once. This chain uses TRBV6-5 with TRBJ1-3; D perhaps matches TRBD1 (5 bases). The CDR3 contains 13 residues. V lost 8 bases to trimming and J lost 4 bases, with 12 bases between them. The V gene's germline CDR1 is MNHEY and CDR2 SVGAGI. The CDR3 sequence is CASDQGSGNTIYF. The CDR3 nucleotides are TGTGCCAGCGACCAGGGTTCGGGAAACACCATATATTTT.

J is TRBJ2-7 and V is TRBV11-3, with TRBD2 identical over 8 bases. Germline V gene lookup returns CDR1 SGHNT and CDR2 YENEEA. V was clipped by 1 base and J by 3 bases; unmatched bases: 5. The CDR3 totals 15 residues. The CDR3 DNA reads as TGTGCCAGCAGCTTAGCGGGGACTAGTCGCTACGAGCAGTACTTC. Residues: CASSLAGTSRYEQYF.

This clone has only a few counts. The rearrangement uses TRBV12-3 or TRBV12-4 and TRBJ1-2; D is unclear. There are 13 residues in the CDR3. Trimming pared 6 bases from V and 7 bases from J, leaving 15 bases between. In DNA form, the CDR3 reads TGTGCCAGCAGCCTAGACGGTGCGAGTGGCTACACCTTC. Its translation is CASSLDGASGYTF.

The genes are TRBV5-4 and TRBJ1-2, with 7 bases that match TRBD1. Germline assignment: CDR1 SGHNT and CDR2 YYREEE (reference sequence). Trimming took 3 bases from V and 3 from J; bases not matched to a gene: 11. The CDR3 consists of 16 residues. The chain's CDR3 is CASSWDRRSLDYGYTF. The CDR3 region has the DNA TGTGCCAGCAGCTGGGACAGACGTAGCCTAGACTATGGCTACACCTTC.

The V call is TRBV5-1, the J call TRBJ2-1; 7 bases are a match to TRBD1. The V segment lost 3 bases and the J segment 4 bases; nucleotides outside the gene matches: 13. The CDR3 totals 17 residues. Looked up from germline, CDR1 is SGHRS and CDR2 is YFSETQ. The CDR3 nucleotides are TGCGCCAGCAGCTCTTTTTCCGGGACAGAAGCATACAATGAGCAGTTCTTC. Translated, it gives CASSSFSGTEAYNEQFF.